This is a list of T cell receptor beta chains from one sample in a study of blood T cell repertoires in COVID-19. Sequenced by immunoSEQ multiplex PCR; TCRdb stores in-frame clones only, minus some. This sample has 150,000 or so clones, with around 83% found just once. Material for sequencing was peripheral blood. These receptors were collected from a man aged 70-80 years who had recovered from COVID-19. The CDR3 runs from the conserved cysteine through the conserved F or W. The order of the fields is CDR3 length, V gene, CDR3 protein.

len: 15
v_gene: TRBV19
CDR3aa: CASSMGDIGNEKLFF

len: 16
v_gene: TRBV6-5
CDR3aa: CASSSIAGISYNEQFF

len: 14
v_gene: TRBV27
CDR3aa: CAPLTFGVNTEAFF

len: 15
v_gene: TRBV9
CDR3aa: CASSVAGTRTDTQYF

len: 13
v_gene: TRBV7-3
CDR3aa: CASSYSGKETQYF

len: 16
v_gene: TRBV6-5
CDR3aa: CASSFDRRSGANVLTF

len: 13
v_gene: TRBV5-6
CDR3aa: CASSFQLRETQYF

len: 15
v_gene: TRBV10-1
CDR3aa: CASSGPGQSSYEQYF

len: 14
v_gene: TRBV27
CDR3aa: CASQAPGVKYEQYF

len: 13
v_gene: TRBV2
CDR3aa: CASSSGQGNGYTF

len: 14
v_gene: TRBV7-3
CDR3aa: CASSPSGTGVGYTF

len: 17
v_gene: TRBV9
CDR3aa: CASSLPGLSSGANVLTF

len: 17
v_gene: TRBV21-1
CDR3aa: CASSGKGRGGSNEKLFF

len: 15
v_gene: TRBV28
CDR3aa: CASSLLAGVDNEQFF

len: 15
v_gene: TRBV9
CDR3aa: CASSASDSRNQPQHF

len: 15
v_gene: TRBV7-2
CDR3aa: CASSLGLAPNSPLHF